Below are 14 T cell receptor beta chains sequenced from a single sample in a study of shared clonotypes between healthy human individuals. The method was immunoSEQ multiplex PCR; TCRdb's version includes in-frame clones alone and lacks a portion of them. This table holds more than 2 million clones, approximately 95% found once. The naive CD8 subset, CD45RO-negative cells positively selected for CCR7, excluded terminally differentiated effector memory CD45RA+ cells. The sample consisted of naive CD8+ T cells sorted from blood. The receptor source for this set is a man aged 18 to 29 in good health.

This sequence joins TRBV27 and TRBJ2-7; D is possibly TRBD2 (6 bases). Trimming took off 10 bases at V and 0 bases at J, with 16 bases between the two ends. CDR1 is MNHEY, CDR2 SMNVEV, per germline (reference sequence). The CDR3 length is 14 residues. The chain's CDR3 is CATAIGGSSYEQYF. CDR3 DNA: TGTGCCACCGCGATCGGAGGGAGCTCCTACGAGCAGTACTTC.

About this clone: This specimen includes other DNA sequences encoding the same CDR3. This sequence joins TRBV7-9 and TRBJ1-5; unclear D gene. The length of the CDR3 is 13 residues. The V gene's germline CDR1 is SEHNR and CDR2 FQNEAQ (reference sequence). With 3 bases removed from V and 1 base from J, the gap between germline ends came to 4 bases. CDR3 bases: TGTGCCAGCAGCTTTGACAGCAATCAGCCCCAGCATTTT. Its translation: CASSFDSNQPQHF.

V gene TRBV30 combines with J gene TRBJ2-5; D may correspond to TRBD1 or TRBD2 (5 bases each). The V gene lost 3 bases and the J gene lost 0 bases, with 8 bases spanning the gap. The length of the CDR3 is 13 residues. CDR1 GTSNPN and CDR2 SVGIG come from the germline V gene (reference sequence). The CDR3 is CAWSGDHQETQYF. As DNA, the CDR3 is TGTGCCTGGAGCGGGGACCACCAAGAGACCCAGTACTTC. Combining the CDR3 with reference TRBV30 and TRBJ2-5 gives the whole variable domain SQTIHQWPATLVQPVGSPLSLECTVEGTSNPNLYWYRQAAGRGLQLLFYSVGIGQISSEVPQNLSASRPQDRQFILSSKKLLLSDSGFYLCAWSGDHQETQYFGPGTRLLVL.

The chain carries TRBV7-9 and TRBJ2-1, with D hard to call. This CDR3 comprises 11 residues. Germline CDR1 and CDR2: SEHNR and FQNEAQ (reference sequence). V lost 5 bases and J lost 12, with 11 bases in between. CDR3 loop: CASSGDPGQFF. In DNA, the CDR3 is TGTGCCAGCAGCGGCGACCCGGGGCAGTTCTTC.

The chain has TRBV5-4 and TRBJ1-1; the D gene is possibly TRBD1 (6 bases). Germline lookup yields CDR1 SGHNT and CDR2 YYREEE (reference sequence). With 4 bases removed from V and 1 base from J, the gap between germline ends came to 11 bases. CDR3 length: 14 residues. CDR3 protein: CASSPPQGNTEAFF. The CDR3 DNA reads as TGTGCCAGCAGCCCCCCACAGGGGAACACTGAAGCTTTCTTT.

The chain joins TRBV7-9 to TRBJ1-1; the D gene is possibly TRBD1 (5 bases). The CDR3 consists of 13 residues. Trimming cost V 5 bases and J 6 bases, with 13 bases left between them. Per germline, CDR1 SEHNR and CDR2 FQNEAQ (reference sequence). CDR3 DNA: TGTGCCAGCAGCCCCGGGGAGGGGCCTGAAGCTTTCTTT. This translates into CASSPGEGPEAFF.

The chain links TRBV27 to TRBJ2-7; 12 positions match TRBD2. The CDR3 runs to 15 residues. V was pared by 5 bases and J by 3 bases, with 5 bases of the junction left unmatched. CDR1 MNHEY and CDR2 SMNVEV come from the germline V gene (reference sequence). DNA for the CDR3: TGTGCCAGCAGTAGGACTAGCGGGGATTTCTACGAGCAGTACTTC. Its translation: CASSRTSGDFYEQYF.

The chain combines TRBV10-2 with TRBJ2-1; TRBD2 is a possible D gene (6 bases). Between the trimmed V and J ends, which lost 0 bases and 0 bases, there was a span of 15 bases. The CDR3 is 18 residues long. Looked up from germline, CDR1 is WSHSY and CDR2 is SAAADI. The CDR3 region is CASSESTLAGSSYNEQFF. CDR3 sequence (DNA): TGCGCCAGCAGTGAGTCGACTCTGGCGGGAAGCTCCTACAATGAGCAGTTCTTC.

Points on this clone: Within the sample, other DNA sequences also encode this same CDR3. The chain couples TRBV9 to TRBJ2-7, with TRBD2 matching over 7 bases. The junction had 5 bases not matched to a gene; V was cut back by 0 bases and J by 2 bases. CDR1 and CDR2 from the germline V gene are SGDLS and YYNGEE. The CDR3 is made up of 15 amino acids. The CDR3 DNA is TGTGCCAGCAGCGTAGGAGGCGGGGGTGCCTACGAGCAGTACTTC. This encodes CASSVGGGGAYEQYF.

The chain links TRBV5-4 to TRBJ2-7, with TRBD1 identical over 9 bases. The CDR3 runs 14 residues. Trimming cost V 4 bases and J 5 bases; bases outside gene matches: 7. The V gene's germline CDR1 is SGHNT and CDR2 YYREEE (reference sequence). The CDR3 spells CASSPDRGKNEQYF. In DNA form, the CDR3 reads TGTGCCAGCAGCCCGGACAGGGGTAAGAACGAGCAGTACTTC.

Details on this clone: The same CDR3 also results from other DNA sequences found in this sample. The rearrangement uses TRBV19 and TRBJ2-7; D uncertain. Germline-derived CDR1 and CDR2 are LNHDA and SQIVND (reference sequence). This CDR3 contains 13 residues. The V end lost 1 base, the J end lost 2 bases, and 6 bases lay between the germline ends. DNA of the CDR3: TGTGCCAGTAGTATAGGGCAAGCCTACGAGCAGTACTTC. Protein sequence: CASSIGQAYEQYF.

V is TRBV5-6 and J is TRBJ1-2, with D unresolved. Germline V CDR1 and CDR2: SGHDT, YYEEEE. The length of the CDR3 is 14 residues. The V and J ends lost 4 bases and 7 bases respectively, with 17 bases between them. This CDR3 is CASSPRDSSFGYTF. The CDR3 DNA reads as TGTGCCAGCAGCCCAAGAGACTCATCCTTTGGCTACACCTTC. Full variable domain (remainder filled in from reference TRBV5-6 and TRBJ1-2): DAGVTQSPTHLIKTRGQQVTLRCSPKSGHDTVSWYQQALGQGPQFIFQYYEEEERQRGNFPDRFSGHQFPNYSSELNVNALLLGDSALYLCASSPRDSSFGYTFGSGTRLTVV.

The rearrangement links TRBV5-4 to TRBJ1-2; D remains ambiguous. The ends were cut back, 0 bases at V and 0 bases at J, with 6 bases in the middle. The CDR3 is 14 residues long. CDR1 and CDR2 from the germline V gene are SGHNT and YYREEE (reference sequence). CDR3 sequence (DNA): TGTGCCAGCAGCTTGGACATTGCTAACTATGGCTACACCTTC. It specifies CASSLDIANYGYTF.

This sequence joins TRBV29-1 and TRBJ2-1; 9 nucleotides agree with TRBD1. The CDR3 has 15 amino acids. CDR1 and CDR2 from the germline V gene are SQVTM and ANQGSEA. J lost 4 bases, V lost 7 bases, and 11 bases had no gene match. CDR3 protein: CSGRAVTGGYNEQFF. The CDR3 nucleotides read TGCAGCGGTAGGGCGGTGACAGGGGGATACAATGAGCAGTTCTTC.